The rows below give T cell receptor beta chains drawn from one sample of a study of blood T cell repertoires in COVID-19. Repertoires were generated with immunoSEQ multiplex PCR, while TCRdb's copy carries only in-frame clones and drops some. The sample carries 130,000 to 150,000 clones, approximately 80% recorded once. What was sequenced was peripheral blood. All receptors derive from a human donor in a cohort sampled during active COVID-19. The CDR3 runs from the conserved cysteine through the conserved F or W. Each record gives: clone size, V gene, CDR3 protein. Expanded clones get a size class; other rows say once, few or many, or leave the size out.

-	TRBV6-5	CASRSGQGVTGELFF
-	TRBV4-3	CASSQGGQGGDSPLHF
-	TRBV6-2/TRBV6-3	CASSLDAGSYEQYF
-	TRBV6-2/TRBV6-3	CASSYGRGGPYNEQFF
-	TRBV3-1/TRBV3-2	CASSQAGTDNTGELFF
few	TRBV6-2/TRBV6-3	CASSYSGKYEQYF
once	TRBV2	CASRGAGPPQETQYF
-	TRBV7-9	CASSLPLGGGGEKLFF
-	TRBV7-2	CASSPPFRQTNTEAFF
-	TRBV7-8	CASSSARGAGNTIYF
-	TRBV5-4	CASSLDRVNSPLHF
-	TRBV12-3/TRBV12-4	CASRTVPYGYTF
-	TRBV2	CASRPTQGEVKGYTF
once	TRBV7-3	CASSKGVNTEAFF
-	TRBV12-5	CASGFESLGGVTEAFF
-	TRBV11-2	CASSLSNPGGTHSTEAFF
-	TRBV12-3/TRBV12-4	CASSSRTGYGYTF
-	TRBV19	CASSAAGTGLWEQYF
-	TRBV30	CAWNTHRGQPQHF
-	TRBV7-9	CASSLVALRETQYF
-	TRBV5-4	CASSLLQVNTEAFF
-	TRBV30	CAWGPGTGFWKLFF
-	TRBV6-5	CASRRDRGLIYEQYF
-	TRBV2	CASNVEGRAEAFF
-	TRBV6-6	CASSPDRGGSRTDTQYF
-	TRBV18	CASSPLQADQPQHF
-	TRBV9	CASSAFGTGGPYEQYF
-	TRBV27	CASSLSEGVYNSPLHF
-	TRBV4-1	CASSQVQGSSTGELFF
-	TRBV7-2	CASSAGGWEYEQYF
-	TRBV2	CASKTILTAEAFF